These 4 T cell receptor beta chains came from one sample sequenced in a study of patients and donors after allogeneic stem cell transplantation. One entry per CDR3 protein results from TCRdb running MiXCR on the RT-PCR reads. This table holds roughly 250,000 distinct CDR3 sequences, roughly 13% found once. Sequences were obtained from blood, either unsorted or a sorted T cell fraction (not recorded which). The source is a human donor who was either an allogeneic HSCT recipient or a stem cell or donor lymphocyte infusion donor (not recorded which). It is not recorded whose cells these are; they may come from a transplant donor.

The rearrangement links TRBV20-1 to TRBJ2-7, with TRBD2 matching 9 bases. V was pared by 2 bases and J by 2 bases, with 10 bases of the junction left unmatched. Germline V gives CDR1 DFQATT, CDR2 SNEGSKA (reference sequence). The CDR3 length is 16 residues. DNA for the CDR3: TGCAGTGCTAGACCATTTAGCGGGAGCGTCCCCTACGAGCAGTACTTC. It is translated as CSARPFSGSVPYEQYF.

There are a few counts of this clonotype. V usage is TRBV6-1 and J usage is TRBJ1-1; D unclear. V was pared by 4 bases and J by 1 base, with 10 bases between. CDR3 size: 14 residues. In germline, CDR1 is MNHNS, CDR2 SASEGT. The CDR3 nucleotides read TGTGCCAGCAGTGTTCTTGAGGGGAACACTGAAGCTTTCTTT. It encodes CASSVLEGNTEAFF.

The chain joins TRBV19 to TRBJ1-4, with D possibly TRBD1 on 6 matching bases. CDR1 is LNHDA, CDR2 SQIVND, per germline (reference sequence). V was clipped by 3 bases and J by 7 bases, with 12 bases between them. CDR3 length: 14 amino acids. CDR3 sequence (DNA): TGTGCCAGTAGTATCATGGGACAAACTGAAAAACTGTTTTTT. It is translated as CASSIMGQTEKLFF.

This clonotype showed up just a few times. The genes are TRBV18 and TRBJ2-3; D gene uncertain. Trimming removed 0 bases from V and 1 base from J, with 5 bases in between. Germline CDR1 KGHSH, CDR2 LQKENI. The CDR3 spans 14 residues. Here the CDR3 DNA reads TGTGCCAGCTCACCACCGATTGGCACAGATACGCAGTATTTT. Protein product: CASSPPIGTDTQYF.